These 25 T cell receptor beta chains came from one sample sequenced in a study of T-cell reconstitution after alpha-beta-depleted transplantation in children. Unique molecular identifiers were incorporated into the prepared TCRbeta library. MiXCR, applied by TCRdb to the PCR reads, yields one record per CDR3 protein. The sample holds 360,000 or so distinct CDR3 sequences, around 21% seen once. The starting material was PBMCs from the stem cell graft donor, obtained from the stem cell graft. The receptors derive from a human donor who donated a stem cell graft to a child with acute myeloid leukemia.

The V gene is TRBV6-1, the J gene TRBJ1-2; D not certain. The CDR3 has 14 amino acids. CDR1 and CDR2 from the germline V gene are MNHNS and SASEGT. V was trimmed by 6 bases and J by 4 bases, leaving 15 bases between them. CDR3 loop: CASSREVVSYGYTF. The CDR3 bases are TGTGCCAGCAGCCGAGAGGTAGTCTCCTATGGCTACACCTTC.

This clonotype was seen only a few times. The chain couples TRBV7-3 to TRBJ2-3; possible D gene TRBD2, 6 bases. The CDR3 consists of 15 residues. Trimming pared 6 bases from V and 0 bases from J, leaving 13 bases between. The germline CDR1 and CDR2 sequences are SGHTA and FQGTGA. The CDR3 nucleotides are TGTGCCAGCAGTCAGGAGGGCGGGAGCACAGATACGCAGTATTTT. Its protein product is CASSQEGGSTDTQYF.

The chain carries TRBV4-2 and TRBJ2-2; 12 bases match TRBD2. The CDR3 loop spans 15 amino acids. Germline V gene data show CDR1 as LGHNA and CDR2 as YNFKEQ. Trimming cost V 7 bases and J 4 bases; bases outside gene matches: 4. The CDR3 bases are TGTGCCAGCACCAAGACTAGCGGGAGCACCGGGGAGCTGTTTTTT. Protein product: CASTKTSGSTGELFF.

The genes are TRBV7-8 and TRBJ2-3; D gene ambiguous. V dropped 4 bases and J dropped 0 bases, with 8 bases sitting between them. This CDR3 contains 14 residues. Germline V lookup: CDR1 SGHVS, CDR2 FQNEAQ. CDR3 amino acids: CASSWSGSTDTQYF. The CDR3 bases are TGTGCCAGCAGCTGGAGTGGAAGCACAGATACGCAGTATTTT.

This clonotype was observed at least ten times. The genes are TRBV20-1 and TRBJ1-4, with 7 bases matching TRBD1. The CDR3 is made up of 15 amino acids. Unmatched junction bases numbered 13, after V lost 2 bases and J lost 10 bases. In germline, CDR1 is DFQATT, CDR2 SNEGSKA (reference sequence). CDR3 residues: CSARYLEGAGGKLFF. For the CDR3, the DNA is TGCAGTGCTAGATACCTCGAGGGGGCTGGTGGAAAACTGTTTTTT.

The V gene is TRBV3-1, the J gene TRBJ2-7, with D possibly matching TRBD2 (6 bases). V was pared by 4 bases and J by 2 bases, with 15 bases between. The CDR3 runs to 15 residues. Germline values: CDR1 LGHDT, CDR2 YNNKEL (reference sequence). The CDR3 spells CASSRGRLAPYEQYF. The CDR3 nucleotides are TGTGCCAGCAGCCGCGGCCGCCTAGCGCCCTACGAGCAGTACTTC.

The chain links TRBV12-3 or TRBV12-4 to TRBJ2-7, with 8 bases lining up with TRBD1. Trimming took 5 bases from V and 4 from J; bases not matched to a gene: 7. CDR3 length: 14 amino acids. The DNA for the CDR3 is TGTGCCAGCAGTCCCCTGGGACAGGTTTACGAGCAGTACTTC. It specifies CASSPLGQVYEQYF.

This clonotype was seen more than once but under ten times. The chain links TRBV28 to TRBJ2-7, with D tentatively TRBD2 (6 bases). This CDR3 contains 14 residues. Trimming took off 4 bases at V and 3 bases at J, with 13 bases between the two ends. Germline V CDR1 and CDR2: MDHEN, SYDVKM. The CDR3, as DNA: TGTGCCAGCAGTTCCCGGGGAGGCATCTACGAGCAGTACTTC. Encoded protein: CASSSRGGIYEQYF.

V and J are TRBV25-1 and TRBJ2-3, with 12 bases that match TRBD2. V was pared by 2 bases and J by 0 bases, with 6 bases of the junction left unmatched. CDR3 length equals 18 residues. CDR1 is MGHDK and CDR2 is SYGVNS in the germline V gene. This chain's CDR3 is CASSEVGLAGQSTDTQYF. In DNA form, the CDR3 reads TGTGCCAGCAGTGAAGTAGGACTAGCGGGGCAGAGCACAGATACGCAGTATTTT. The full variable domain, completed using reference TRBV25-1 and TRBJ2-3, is EADIYQTPRYLVIGTGKKITLECSQTMGHDKMYWYQQDPGMELHLIHYSYGVNSTEKGDLSSESTVSRIRTEHFPLTLESARPSHTSQYLCASSEVGLAGQSTDTQYFGPGTRLTVL.

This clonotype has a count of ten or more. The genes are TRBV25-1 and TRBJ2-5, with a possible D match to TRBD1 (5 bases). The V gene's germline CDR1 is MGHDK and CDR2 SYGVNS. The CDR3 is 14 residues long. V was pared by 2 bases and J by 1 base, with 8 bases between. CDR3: CASSEPGAQETQYF. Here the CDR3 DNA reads TGTGCCAGCAGTGAACCTGGGGCCCAAGAGACCCAGTACTTC.

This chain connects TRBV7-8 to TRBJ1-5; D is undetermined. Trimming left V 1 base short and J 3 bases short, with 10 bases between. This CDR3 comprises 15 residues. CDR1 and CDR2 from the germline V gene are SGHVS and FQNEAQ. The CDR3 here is CASSLVSTSNQPQHF. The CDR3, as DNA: TGTGCCAGCAGCTTAGTGTCCACCTCCAATCAGCCCCAGCATTTT.

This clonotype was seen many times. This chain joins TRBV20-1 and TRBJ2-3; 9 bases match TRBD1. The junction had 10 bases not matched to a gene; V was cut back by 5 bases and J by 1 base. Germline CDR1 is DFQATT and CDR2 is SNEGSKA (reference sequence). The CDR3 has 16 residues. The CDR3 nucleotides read TGCAGTGCTCGCAAACCAACAGGGGGCGGCACAGATACGCAGTATTTT. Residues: CSARKPTGGGTDTQYF.

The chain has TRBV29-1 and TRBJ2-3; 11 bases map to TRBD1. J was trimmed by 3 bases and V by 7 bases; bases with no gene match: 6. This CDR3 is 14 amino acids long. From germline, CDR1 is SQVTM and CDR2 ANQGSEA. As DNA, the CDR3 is TGCAGCGCCCCCGGGACAGGGGGGACAGATACGCAGTATTTT. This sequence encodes CSAPGTGGTDTQYF.

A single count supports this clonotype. For the CDR3, the DNA is TGTGCCAGCAGTTACTGGGCGACAGGGAACGAACATGGCTACACCTTC. Its protein is CASSYWATGNEHGYTF. This rearrangement joins TRBV6-5 to TRBJ1-2, with 7 bases identical to TRBD1. The germline V gene has CDR1 MNHEY and CDR2 SVGAGI. V was pared by 1 base and J by 6 bases, with 11 bases of the junction left unmatched. The CDR3 loop spans 16 amino acids.

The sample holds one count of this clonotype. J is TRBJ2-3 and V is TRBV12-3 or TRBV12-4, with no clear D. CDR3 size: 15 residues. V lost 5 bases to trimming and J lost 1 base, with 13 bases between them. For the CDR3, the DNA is TGTGCCAGCAGTCGCCTGGTGGAAGGCACAGATACGCAGTATTTT. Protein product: CASSRLVEGTDTQYF.

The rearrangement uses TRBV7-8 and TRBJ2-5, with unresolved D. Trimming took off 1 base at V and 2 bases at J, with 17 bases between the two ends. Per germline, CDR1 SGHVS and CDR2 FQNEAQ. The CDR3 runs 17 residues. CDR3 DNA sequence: TGTGCCAGCAGCTTAGGTATAGTTCGCCCGAAACAAGAGACCCAGTACTTC. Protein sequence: CASSLGIVRPKQETQYF.

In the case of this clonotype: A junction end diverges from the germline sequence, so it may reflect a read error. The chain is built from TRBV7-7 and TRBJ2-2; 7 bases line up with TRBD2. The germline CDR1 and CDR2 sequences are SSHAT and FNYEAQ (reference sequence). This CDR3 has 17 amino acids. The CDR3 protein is CASSPSLADANTGELFF. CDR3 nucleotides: TGTGCTAGCAGTCCCTCCCTAGCGGACGCGAACACCGGGGAGCTGTTTTTT. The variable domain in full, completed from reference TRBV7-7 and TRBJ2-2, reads GAGVSQSPRYKVTKRGQDVTLRCDPISSHATLYWYQQALGQGPEFLTYFNYEAQPDKSGLPSDRFSAERPEGSISTLTIQRTEQRDSAMYRCASSPSLADANTGELFFGEGSRLTVL.

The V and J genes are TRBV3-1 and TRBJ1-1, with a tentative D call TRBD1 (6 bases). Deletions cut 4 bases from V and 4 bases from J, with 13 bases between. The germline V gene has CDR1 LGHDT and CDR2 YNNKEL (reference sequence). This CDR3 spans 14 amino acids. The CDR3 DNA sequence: TGTGCCAGCAGCCCGAACTGGGGGCTCACTGAAGCTTTCTTT. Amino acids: CASSPNWGLTEAFF.

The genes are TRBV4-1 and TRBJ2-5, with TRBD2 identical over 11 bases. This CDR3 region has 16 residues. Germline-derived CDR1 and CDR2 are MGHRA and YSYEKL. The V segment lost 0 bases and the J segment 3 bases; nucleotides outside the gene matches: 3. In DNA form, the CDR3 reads TGCGCCAGCAGCCAAGATTTGACTAGCGGGAAAGAGACCCAGTACTTC. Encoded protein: CASSQDLTSGKETQYF.

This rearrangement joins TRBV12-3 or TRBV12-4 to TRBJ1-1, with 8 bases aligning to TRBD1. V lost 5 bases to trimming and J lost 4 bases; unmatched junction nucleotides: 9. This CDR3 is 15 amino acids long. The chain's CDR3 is CASSLWTGRLTEAFF. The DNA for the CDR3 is TGTGCCAGCAGTCTCTGGACAGGGCGCCTCACTGAAGCTTTCTTT.

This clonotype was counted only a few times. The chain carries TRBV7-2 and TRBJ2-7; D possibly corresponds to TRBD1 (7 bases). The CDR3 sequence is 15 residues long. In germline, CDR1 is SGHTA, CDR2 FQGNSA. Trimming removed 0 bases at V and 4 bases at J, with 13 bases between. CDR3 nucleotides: TGTGCCAGCAGCTTAGCGCTGACAGGGAGGTACGAGCAGTACTTC. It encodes CASSLALTGRYEQYF.

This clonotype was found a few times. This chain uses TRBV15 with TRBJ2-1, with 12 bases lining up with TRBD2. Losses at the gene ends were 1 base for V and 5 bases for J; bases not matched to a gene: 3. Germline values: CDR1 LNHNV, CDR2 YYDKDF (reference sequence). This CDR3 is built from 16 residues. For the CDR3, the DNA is TGTGCCACCAGCAGAGGTACTAGCGGGGGGAACAATGAGCAGTTCTTC. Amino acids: CATSRGTSGGNNEQFF.

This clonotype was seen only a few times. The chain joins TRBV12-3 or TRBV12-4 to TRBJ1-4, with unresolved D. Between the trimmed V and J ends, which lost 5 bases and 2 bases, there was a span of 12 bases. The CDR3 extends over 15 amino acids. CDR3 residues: CASSRSQSTNEKLFF. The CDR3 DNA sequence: TGTGCCAGCAGTCGCTCACAGTCCACTAATGAAAAACTGTTTTTT.

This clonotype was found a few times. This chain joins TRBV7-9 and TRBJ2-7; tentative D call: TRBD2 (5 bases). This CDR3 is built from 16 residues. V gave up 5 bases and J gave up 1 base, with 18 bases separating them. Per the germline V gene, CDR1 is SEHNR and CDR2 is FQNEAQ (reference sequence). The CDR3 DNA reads TGTGCCAGCAGCGCCTATGGGGAGATTAGGTCCTACGAGCAGTACTTC. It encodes CASSAYGEIRSYEQYF.

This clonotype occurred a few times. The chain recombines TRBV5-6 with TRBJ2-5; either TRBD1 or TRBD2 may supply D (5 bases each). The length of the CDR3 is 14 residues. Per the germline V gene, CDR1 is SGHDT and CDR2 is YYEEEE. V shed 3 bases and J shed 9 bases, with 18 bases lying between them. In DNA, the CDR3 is TGTGCCAGCAGCTCGGGACCGGACCCGTGGTCCCAGTACTTC. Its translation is CASSSGPDPWSQYF.